This T cell receptor beta chain was recorded in a study of T cell repertoires in cytomegalovirus infection (dated 2019 in TCRdb). Notes on the research overall: Because public TCR beta signatures pointed to carriage of CMV infection together with the matching HLA type, the HLA type of each donor mattered for the analysis.

V is reduced by 2 bases and J by 1 base, leaving a spacing of 14 bases between them. From its cysteine to its phenylalanine, the CDR3 spans 16 amino acids. The only DNA kept is the CDR3, 48 bases in frame from the first base. For CDR1 and CDR2, the germline V gene lists SGHTA and FQGTGA. A note on this clonotype: Which antigen it targets is not known. No much larger clonotype is one base removed from it; base qualities were not supplied.

The research as a whole found: In both this cohort and an independent 352-donor cohort, the cumulative frequency of public TCR beta family members distinguished carriers of CMV infection plus the relevant HLA type. The ex vivo response was dominated by HLA-C-restricted CMV-specific TCR beta clonotypes, which also provided the single most frequent clonotype in two of eight donors.

The instrument was an Illumina HiSeq 1500. TCRdb reprocessing: public reads trimmed at Q25 with fastp, clones called with MiXCR, in-frame beta chains kept. CDR3 protein duplicates are merged, each entry listing the most common genes and DNA. Recorded for this sample are about 450,000 distinct CDR3 sequences; 25% to 40% of them occurred a single time. Around 15% of the sample lies in the top ten. The source material was PBMCs. This TCR was sampled from a human donor in good health (CMV status not recorded). Some clones in this sample may be carry-over from other donors' samples. The rearranged segments are TRBV7-3 and TRBJ1-1; no confident D gene assignment can be made. The nucleotides are TGTGCCAGCAGCTTAGGCATGGGCCGGGGGAACACTGAAGCTTTCTTT. Its protein product is CASSLGMGRGNTEAFF.